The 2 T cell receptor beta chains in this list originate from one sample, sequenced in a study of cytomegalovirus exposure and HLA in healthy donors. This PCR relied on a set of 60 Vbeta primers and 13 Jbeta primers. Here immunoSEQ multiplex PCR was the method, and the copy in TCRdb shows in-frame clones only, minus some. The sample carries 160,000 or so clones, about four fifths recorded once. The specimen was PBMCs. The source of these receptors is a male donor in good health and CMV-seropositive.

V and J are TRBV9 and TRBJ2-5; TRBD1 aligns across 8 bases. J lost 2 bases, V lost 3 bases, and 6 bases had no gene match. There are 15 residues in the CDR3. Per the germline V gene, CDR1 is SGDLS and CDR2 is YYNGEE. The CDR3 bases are TGTGCCAGCAGCGGACAGGGGCGACCTCAAGAGACCCAGTACTTC. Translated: CASSGQGRPQETQYF.

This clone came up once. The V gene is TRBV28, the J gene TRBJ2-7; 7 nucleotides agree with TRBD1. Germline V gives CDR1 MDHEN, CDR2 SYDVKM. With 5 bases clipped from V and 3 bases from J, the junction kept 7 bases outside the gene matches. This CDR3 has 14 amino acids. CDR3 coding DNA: TGTGCCAGCAGTCCAGGGGGTCTCTTCTACGAGCAGTACTTC. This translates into CASSPGGLFYEQYF.